This T cell receptor (beta chain) was identified during a study of T cell repertoires in cytomegalovirus infection. Study-level background: Peptides in the study included HLA-C-restricted and HLA-B-restricted CMV epitopes. CMV infection together with matching HLA type was indicated by public TCR beta signatures. General study points: CMV-specific TCR beta clonotypes restricted by HLA-C dominated the ex vivo response.

Trimming cost V 1 base and J 6 bases, with 10 bases left between them. The germline V gene has CDR1 LGHNA and CDR2 YNFKEQ. The CDR3 sequence is 13 residues long. MiXCR, applied by TCRdb to the reads, yields one record per CDR3 protein. This sample has about 89,000 distinct CDR3 sequences, with 25% to 30% found just once. Details on this clonotype: Its antigen remains unidentified.

The sequence came from a human donor in good health (CMV status not recorded). Some clones in this sample may be carry-over from other donors' samples. This rearrangement joins TRBV4-2 to TRBJ2-7, with D unresolved. Source: CD8+ T cells from cultured PBMCs, taken from culture after CMV antigen stimulation. Written as DNA, the CDR3 is TGTGCCAGCAGCCAAGGGCAGGCCCTCGAGCAGTACTTC. Protein sequence: CASSQGQALEQYF.